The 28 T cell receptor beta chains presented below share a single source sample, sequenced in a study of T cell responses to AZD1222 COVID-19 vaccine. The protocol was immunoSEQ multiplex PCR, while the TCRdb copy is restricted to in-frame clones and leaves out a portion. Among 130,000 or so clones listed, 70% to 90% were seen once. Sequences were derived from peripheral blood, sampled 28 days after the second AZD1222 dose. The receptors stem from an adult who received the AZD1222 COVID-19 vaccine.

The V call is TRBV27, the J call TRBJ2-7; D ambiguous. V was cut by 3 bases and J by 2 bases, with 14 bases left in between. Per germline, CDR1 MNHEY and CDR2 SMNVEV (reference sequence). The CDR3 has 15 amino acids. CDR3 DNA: TGTGCCAGCAGTTTCTCCTCCCCCCCAACCTACGAGCAGTACTTC. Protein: CASSFSSPPTYEQYF.

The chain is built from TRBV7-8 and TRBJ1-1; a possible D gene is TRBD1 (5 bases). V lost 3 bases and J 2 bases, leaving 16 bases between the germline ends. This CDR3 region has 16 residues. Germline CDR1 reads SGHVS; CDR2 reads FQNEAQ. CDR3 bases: TGTGCCAGCAGCTTGTCGGGGGGATGGGGCAACACTGAAGCTTTCTTT. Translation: CASSLSGGWGNTEAFF.

The CDR3 reads CASSEGSSGNTIYF. The CDR3, as DNA: TGTGCCAGCTCCGAAGGGAGCTCTGGAAACACCATATATTTT. V gene TRBV19 combines with J gene TRBJ1-3; D remains ambiguous. This CDR3 has 14 amino acids. The ends were cut back, 9 bases at V and 0 bases at J, with 12 bases in the middle. Per germline, CDR1 LNHDA and CDR2 SQIVND (reference sequence).

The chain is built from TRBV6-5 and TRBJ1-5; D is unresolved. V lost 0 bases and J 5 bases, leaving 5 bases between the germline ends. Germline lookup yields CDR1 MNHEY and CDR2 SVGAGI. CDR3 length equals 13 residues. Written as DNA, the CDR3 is TGTGCCAGCAGTTACTCGAGGGATCAGCCCCAGCATTTT. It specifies CASSYSRDQPQHF.

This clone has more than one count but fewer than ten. The DNA of the CDR3 is TGTGCCAGCAACAACATCCAGCGCGCTGAAGCTTTCTTT. This encodes CASNNIQRAEAFF. The chain links TRBV14 to TRBJ1-1, with D unclear. This CDR3 is built from 13 residues. The germline CDR1 and CDR2 sequences are SGHDN and FVKESK. V was clipped by 7 bases and J by 6 bases, with 15 bases between them.

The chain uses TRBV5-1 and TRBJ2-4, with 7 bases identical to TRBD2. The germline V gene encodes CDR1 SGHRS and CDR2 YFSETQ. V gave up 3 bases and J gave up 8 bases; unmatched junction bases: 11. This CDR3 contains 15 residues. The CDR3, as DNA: TGCGCCAGCAGCTCCGGGGGTGGGAGGGCGGACATTCAGTACTTC. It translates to CASSSGGGRADIQYF.

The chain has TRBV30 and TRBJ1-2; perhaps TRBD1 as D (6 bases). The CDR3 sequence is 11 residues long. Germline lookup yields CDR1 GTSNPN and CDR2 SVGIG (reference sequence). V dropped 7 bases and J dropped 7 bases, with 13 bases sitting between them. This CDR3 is CAYPRGLGYTF. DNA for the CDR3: TGTGCCTACCCCCGGGGGCTTGGCTACACCTTC.

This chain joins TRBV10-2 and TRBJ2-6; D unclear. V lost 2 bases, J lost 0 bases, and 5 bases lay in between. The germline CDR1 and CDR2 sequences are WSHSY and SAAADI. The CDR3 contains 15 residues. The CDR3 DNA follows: TGCGCCAGCAGTGAGATGAACTCTGGGGCCAACGTCCTGACTTTC. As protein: CASSEMNSGANVLTF.

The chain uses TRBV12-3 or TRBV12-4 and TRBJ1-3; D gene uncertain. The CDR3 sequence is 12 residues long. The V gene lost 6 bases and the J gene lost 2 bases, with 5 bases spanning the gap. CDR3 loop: CASRFPGNTIYF. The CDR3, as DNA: TGTGCCAGCAGATTCCCTGGAAACACCATATATTTT.

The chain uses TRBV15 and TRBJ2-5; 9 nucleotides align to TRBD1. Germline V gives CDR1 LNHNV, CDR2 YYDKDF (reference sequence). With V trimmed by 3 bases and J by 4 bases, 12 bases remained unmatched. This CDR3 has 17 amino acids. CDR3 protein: CATSRPLLGQGGETQYF. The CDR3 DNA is TGTGCCACCAGCAGGCCCCTGCTGGGACAGGGAGGAGAGACCCAGTACTTC. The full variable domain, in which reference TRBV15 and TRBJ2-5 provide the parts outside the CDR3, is DAMVIQNPRYQVTQFGKPVTLSCSQTLNHNVMYWYQQKSSQAPKLLFHYYDKDFNNEADTPDNFQSRRPNTSFCFLDIRSPGLGDTAMYLCATSRPLLGQGGETQYFGPGTRLLVL.

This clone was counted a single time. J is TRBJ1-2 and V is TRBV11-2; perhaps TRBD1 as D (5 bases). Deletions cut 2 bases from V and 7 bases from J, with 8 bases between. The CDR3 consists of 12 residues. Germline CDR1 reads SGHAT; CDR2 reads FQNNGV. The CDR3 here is CASSLTRVGYTF. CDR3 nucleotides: TGTGCCAGCAGCTTAACCAGGGTTGGCTACACCTTC.

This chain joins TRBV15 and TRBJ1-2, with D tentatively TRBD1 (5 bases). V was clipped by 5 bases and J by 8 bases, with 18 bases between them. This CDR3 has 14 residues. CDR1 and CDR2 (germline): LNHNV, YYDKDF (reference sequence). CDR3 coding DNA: TGTGCCACCAGCTCCTGGAGAGGGGCGCACGGCTACACCTTC. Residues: CATSSWRGAHGYTF.

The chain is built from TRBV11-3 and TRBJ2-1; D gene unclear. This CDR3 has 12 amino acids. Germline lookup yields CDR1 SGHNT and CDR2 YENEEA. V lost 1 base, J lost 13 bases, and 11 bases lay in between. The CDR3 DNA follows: TGTGCCAGCAGCTTAGTCGCAGGAGTACAGTTCTTC. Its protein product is CASSLVAGVQFF.

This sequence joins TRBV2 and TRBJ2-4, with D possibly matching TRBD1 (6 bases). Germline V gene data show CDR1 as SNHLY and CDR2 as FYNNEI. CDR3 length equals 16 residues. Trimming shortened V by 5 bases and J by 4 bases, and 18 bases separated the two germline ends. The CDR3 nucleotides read TGTGCCAGCAGTCCTCCCAGGGGAATGATAAAAAACATTCAGTACTTC. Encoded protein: CASSPPRGMIKNIQYF.

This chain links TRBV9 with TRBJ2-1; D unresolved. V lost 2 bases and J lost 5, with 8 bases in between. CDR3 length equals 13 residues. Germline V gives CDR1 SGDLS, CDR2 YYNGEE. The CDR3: CASSVGPHNEQFF. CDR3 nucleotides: TGTGCCAGCAGCGTCGGCCCACACAATGAGCAGTTCTTC.

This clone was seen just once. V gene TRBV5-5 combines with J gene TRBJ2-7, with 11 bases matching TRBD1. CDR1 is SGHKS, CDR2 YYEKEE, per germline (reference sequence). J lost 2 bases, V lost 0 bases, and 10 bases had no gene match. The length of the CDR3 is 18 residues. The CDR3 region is CASSLALPTGQGAYEQYF. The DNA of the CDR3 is TGTGCCAGCAGCTTGGCCCTTCCGACGGGACAGGGGGCCTACGAGCAGTACTTC. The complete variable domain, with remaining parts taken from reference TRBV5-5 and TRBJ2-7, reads DAGVTQSPTHLIKTRGQQVTLRCSPISGHKSVSWYQQVLGQGPQFIFQYYEKEERGRGNFPDRFSARQFPNYSSELNVNALLLGDSALYLCASSLALPTGQGAYEQYFGPGTRLTVT.

Here the CDR3 DNA reads TGTGCCAGCAGTGAACGGGCAGGGGGCTTAATCACCGGGGAGCTGTTTTTT. It translates to CASSERAGGLITGELFF. V is TRBV6-1 and J is TRBJ2-2; TRBD1 matches at 8 bases. This CDR3 has 17 residues. CDR1 and CDR2 (germline): MNHNS, SASEGT. J was trimmed by 4 bases and V by 2 bases; bases with no gene match: 9.

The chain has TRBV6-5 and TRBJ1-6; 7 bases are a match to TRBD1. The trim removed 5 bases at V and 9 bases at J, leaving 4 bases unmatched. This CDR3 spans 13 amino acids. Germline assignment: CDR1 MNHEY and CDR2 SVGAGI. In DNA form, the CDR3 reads TGTGCCAGCAGTACAGGGGAGGGTTCACCCCTCCACTTT. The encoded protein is CASSTGEGSPLHF.

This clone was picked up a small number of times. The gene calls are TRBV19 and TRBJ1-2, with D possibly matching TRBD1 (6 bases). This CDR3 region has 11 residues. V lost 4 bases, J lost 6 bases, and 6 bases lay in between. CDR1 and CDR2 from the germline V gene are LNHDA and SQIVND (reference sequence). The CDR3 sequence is CASSKGDGYTF. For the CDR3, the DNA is TGTGCCAGTAGTAAGGGGGATGGCTACACCTTC.

CDR3 protein: CASSNVATNEKLFF. The CDR3 DNA is TGTGCCAGCAGTAACGTAGCAACTAATGAAAAACTGTTTTTT. This chain links TRBV6-6 with TRBJ1-4, with D unclear. The CDR3 has 14 amino acids. Germline V CDR1 and CDR2: MNHNY, SVGAGI (reference sequence). Trimming took off 5 bases at V and 0 bases at J, with 7 bases between the two ends.

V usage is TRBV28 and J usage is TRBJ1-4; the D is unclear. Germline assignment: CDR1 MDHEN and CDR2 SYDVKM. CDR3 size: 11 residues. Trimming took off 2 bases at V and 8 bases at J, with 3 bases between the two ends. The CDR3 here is CASSLREKLFF. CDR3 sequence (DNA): TGTGCCAGCAGTTTACGCGAAAAACTGTTTTTT. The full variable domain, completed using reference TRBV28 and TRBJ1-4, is DVKVTQSSRYLVKRTGEKVFLECVQDMDHENMFWYRQDPGLGLRLIYFSYDVKMKEKGDIPEGYSVSREKKERFSLILESASTNQTSMYLCASSLREKLFFGSGTQLSVL.

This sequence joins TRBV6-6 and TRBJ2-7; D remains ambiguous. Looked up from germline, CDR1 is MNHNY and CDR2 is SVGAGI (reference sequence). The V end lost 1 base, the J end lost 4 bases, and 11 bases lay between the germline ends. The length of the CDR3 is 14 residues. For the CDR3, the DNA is TGTGCCAGCAGTTACTATGCCAGCGATTACGAGCAGTACTTC. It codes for CASSYYASDYEQYF.

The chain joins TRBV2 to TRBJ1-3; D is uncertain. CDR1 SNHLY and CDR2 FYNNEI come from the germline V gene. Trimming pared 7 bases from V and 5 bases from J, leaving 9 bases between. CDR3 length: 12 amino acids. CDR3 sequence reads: CASTSSRNTIYF. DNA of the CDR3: TGTGCCAGCACCAGCAGCAGAAACACCATATATTTT.

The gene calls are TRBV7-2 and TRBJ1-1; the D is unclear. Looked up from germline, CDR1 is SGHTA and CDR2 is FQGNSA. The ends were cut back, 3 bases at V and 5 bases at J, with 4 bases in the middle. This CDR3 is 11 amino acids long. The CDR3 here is CASSFLTEAFF. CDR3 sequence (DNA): TGTGCCAGCAGCTTTCTGACTGAAGCTTTCTTT.

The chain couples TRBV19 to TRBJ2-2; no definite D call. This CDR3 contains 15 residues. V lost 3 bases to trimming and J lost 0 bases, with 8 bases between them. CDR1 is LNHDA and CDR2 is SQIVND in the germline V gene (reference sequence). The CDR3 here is CASSIVQTNTGELFF. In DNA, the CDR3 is TGTGCCAGTAGTATCGTTCAGACGAACACCGGGGAGCTGTTTTTT.

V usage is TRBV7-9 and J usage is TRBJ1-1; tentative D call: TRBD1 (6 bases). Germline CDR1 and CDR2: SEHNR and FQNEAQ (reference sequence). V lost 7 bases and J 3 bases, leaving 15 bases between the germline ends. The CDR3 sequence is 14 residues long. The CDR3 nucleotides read TGTGCCAGCATTCTGCTGGGACACCACACTGAAGCTTTCTTT. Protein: CASILLGHHTEAFF.

DNA for the CDR3: TGTGCCAGCAGTTTAAGGGACAGGATATCCTATAATTCACCCCTCCACTTT. As protein: CASSLRDRISYNSPLHF. The chain links TRBV27 to TRBJ1-6; TRBD1 aligns across 8 bases. V shed 2 bases and J 1 base; nucleotides not matched to a gene: 4. The CDR3 is 17 amino acids. CDR1 and CDR2 from the germline V gene are MNHEY and SMNVEV (reference sequence).

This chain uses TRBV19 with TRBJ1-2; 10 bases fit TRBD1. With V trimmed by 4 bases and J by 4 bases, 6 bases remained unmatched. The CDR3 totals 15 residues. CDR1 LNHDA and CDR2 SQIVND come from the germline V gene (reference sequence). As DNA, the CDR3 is TGTGCCAGTAGTAGCAGACAGGGGGCGACCTATGGCTACACCTTC. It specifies CASSSRQGATYGYTF.